This record looks at one TCR beta chain sequence and its context. Its antigen is not identified. The record originates from a study of radiotherapy plus CTLA-4 blockade in lung cancer. At the level of the study: Disease control was present in 30% to 40% of patients, and objective responses in more than 15%.

The CDR3 has 16 amino acids. Germline V gene lookup returns CDR1 SGHNT and CDR2 YYREEE (reference sequence). Trimming removed 4 bases from V and 2 bases from J; junction bases left unmatched: 4. The repertoire was sequenced with immunoSEQ multiplex PCR; TCRdb's copy has only in-frame clones and lacks some. There are roughly 98,000 clones in the sample; 75% to 85% occur only once, and around 3.6% lies in the top ten. Study results and limitations: Among reported predictors of response, early blood T cell clone dynamics with interferon-beta performed best. Once radiotherapy plus ipilimumab had been given, TCR clones derived from tumor expanded in blood.

Chemo-refractory metastatic non-small-cell lung cancer patients were treated with focal radiation plus CTLA-4 blockade with ipilimumab. The source material was peripheral blood, sampled from a patient treated with radiotherapy plus ipilimumab. The TCR comes from a human donor with non-small cell lung cancer who had a partial response to radiotherapy plus ipilimumab. The J gene is TRBJ2-1, the V gene TRBV5-4, with 12 bases that match TRBD2. The CDR3 nucleotides read TGTGCCAGCAGCAAACTAGCGGGAGGCCCCTACAATGAGCAGTTCTTC. The encoded protein is CASSKLAGGPYNEQFF.